One sample yielded the 8 T cell receptor beta chains listed below, sequenced in a study of T cell responses to AZD1222 COVID-19 vaccine (dated by TCRdb to about 2021). The sample's time point label is to be understood as: about 28 days (+/-7) after the second vaccine dose. The protocol used for the library was the immunoSEQ multiplex PCR assay. Here the immuneACCESS table is served through TCRdb, limited to in-frame sequences with V and J called. Missing clones are a known gap in these copies; in checked studies unresolved V genes cover under half, and the rest lacks a known reason. This sample lists fewer than 5,500 clones; over 75% were detected once. In total, the top ten clones hold around 4.9% of the sample. The source material was peripheral blood, sampled 28 days after the second AZD1222 dose. These receptor sequences come from an adult who received the AZD1222 COVID-19 vaccine.

The rearrangement uses TRBV11-2 and TRBJ1-2; D possibly corresponds to TRBD1 (6 bases). This CDR3 has 16 amino acids. Trimming stripped 4 bases from V and 5 bases from J, with 20 bases between. Germline loops: CDR1 SGHAT, CDR2 FQNNGV. CDR3 sequence reads: CASSSPRGGRGYGYTF. The DNA for the CDR3 is TGTGCCAGCAGCTCCCCTCGCGGGGGGCGAGGGTATGGCTACACCTTC. The complete variable domain, with remaining parts taken from reference TRBV11-2 and TRBJ1-2, reads EAGVAQSPRYKIIEKRQSVAFWCNPISGHATLYWYQQILGQGPKLLIQFQNNGVVDDSQLPKDRFSAERLKGVDSTLKIQPAKLEDSAVYLCASSSPRGGRGYGYTFGSGTRLTVV.

The J gene is TRBJ1-2, the V gene TRBV15; D unclear. CDR1 LNHNV and CDR2 YYDKDF come from the germline V gene (reference sequence). The V gene lost 0 bases and the J gene lost 6 bases, with 14 bases spanning the gap. The CDR3 covers 15 residues. CDR3 bases: TGTGCCACCAGCAGAGATCGGATCCAAACGGATGGCTACACCTTC. This gives the protein CATSRDRIQTDGYTF.

The J gene is TRBJ1-2, the V gene TRBV15; D ambiguous. The CDR3 covers 14 residues. The germline V gene encodes CDR1 LNHNV and CDR2 YYDKDF (reference sequence). V shed 2 bases and J shed 4 bases, with 11 bases lying between them. In DNA form, the CDR3 reads TGTGCCACCAGCAGACGGACTACCGGCTATGGCTACACCTTC. This translates into CATSRRTTGYGYTF.

The chain couples TRBV5-1 to TRBJ1-3; D call uncertain. From germline, CDR1 is SGHRS and CDR2 YFSETQ. This CDR3 has 15 residues. V lost 4 bases and J lost 0, with 11 bases in between. The CDR3 DNA reads TGCGCCAGCAGCGCGACCCGGGACTCTGGAAACACCATATATTTT. Translating gives CASSATRDSGNTIYF.

This clone has only one observation. The V and J genes are TRBV10-3 and TRBJ1-1, with D unresolved. The CDR3 is 13 residues long. The V end was cut by 2 bases, the J end by 1 base, with 5 bases between. Germline V gives CDR1 ENHRY, CDR2 SYGVKD. This CDR3 is CAISESRNTEAFF. The CDR3 bases are TGTGCCATCAGTGAGAGCAGGAACACTGAAGCTTTCTTT.

The chain joins TRBV18 to TRBJ2-7; possibly TRBD1 for D (6 bases). Germline V gives CDR1 KGHSH, CDR2 LQKENI. V was shortened by 5 bases and J by 3 bases, with 20 bases between the two germline ends. The length of the CDR3 is 16 residues. CDR3 sequence reads: CASSSKAGTNFYEQYF. The CDR3 region has the DNA TGTGCCAGCTCATCAAAAGCCGGGACAAACTTCTACGAGCAGTACTTC.

The chain combines TRBV30 with TRBJ1-2, with D tentatively TRBD1 (6 bases). CDR1 and CDR2 (germline): GTSNPN, SVGIG (reference sequence). The CDR3 spans 14 residues. V was clipped by 3 bases and J by 4 bases, with 15 bases between them. CDR3 protein: CAWRGDILSYGYTF. The CDR3 nucleotides read TGTGCCTGGAGGGGGGACATACTTTCCTATGGCTACACCTTC.

The chain joins TRBV11-3 to TRBJ2-1; a possible D gene is TRBD2 (6 bases). Trimming shortened V by 3 bases and J by 4 bases, and 10 bases separated the two germline ends. This CDR3 spans 14 amino acids. Germline CDR1 is SGHNT and CDR2 is YENEEA. The CDR3 region is CASSLTSSYNEQFF. CDR3 sequence (DNA): TGTGCCAGCAGCTTGACTAGTTCGTACAATGAGCAGTTCTTC.